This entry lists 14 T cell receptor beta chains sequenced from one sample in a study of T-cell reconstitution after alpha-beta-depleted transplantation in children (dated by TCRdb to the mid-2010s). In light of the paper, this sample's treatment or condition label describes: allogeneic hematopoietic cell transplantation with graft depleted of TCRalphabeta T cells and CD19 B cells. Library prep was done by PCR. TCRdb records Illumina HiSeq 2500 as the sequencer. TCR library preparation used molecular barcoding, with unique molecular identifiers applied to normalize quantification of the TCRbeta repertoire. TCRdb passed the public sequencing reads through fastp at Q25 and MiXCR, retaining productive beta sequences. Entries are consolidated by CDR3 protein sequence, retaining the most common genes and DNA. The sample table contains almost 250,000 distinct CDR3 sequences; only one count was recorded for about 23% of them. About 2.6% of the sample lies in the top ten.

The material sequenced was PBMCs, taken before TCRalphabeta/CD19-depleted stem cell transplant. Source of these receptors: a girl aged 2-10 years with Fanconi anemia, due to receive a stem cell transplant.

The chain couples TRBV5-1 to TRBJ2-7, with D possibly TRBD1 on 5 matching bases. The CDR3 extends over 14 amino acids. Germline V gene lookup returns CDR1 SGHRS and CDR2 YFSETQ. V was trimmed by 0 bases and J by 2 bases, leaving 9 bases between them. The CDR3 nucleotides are TGCGCCAGCAGCTTGGTTCCAGGGCCCTACGAGCAGTACTTC. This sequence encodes CASSLVPGPYEQYF. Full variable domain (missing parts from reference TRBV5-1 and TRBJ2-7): KAGVTQTPRYLIKTRGQQVTLSCSPISGHRSVSWYQQTPGQGLQFLFEYFSETQRNKGNFPGRFSGRQFSNSRSEMNVSTLELGDSALYLCASSLVPGPYEQYFGPGTRLTVT.

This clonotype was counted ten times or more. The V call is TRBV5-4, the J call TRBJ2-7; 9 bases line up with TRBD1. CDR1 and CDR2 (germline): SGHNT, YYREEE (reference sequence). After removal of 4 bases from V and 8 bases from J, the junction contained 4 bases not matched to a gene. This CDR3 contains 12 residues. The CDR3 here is CASSRDRVQQYF. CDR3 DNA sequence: TGTGCCAGCAGCCGGGACAGGGTGCAGCAGTACTTC.

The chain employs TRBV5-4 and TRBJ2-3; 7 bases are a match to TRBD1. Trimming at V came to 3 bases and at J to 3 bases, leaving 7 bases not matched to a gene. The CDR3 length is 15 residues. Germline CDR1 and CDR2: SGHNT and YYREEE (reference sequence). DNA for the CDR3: TGTGCCAGCAGCTCAGACAGGGCGAGGACAGATACGCAGTATTTT. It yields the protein CASSSDRARTDTQYF.

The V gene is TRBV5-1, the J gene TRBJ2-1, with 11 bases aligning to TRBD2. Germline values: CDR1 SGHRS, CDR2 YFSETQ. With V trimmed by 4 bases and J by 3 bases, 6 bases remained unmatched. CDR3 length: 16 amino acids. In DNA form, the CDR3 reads TGCGCCAGCAGCCCCTCCGGGACTAGCGGCTACAATGAGCAGTTCTTC. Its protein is CASSPSGTSGYNEQFF.

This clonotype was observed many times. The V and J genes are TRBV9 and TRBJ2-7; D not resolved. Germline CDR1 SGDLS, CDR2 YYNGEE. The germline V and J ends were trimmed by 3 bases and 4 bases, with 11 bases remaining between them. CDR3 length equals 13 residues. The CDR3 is CASSAEPDYEQYF. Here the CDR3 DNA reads TGTGCCAGCAGCGCCGAACCTGATTACGAGCAGTACTTC.

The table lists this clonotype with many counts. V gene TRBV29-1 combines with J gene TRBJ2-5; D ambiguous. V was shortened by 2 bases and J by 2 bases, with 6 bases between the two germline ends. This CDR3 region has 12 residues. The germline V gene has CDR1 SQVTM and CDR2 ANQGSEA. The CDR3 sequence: CSVEQAQETQYF. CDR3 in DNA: TGCAGCGTTGAACAGGCACAAGAGACCCAGTACTTC.

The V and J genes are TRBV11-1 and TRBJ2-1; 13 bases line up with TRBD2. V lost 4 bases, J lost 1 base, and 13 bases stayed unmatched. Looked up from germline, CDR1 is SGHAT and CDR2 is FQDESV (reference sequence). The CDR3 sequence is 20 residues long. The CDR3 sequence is CASSSFMTSGRILSYNEQFF. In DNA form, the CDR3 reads TGTGCCAGCAGCTCCTTTATGACTAGCGGGAGGATTCTGTCCTACAATGAGCAGTTCTTC. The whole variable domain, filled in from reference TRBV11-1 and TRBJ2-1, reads EAEVAQSPRYKITEKSQAVAFWCDPISGHATLYWYRQILGQGPELLVQFQDESVVDDSQLPKDRFSAERLKGVDSTLKIQPAELGDSAMYLCASSSFMTSGRILSYNEQFFGPGTRLTVL.

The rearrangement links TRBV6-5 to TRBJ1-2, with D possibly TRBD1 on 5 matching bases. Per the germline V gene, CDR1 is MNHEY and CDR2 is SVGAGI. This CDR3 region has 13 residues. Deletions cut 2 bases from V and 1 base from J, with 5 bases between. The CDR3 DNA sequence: TGTGCCAGCAGTTACGGGGGTAACTATGGCTACACCTTC. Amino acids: CASSYGGNYGYTF.

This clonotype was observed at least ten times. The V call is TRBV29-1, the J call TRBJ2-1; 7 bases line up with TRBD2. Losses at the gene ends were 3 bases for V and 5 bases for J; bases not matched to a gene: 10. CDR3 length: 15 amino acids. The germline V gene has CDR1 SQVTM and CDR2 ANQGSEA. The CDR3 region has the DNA TGCAGCGTTGATCGGGCGGGAGTGTTTGACAATGAGCAGTTCTTC. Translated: CSVDRAGVFDNEQFF.

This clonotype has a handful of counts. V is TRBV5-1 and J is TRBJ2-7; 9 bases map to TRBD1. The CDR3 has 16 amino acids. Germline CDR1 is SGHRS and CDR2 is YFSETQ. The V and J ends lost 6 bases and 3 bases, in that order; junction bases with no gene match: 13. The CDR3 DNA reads TGCGCCAGCACGCCTTCTCCGGGACAGGGTAGCTACGAGCAGTACTTC. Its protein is CASTPSPGQGSYEQYF.

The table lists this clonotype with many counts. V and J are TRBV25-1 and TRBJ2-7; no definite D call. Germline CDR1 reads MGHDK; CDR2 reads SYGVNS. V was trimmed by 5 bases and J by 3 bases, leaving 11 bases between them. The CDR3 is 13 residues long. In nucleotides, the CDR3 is TGTGCCAGCAGTCGCAAGTGGGACTACGAGCAGTACTTC. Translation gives CASSRKWDYEQYF.

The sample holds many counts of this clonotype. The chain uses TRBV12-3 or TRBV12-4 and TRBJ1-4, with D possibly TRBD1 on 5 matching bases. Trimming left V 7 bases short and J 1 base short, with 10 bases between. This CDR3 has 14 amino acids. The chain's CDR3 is CASNLRGTNEKLFF. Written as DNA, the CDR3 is TGTGCCAGCAACCTAAGGGGAACTAATGAAAAACTGTTTTTT.

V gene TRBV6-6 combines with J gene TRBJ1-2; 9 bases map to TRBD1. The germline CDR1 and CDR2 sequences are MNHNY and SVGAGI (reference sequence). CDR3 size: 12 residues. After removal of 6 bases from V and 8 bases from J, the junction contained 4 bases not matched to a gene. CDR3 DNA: TGTGCCAGCAGCCGGGGACAGGGCGGCTACACCTTC. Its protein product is CASSRGQGGYTF.

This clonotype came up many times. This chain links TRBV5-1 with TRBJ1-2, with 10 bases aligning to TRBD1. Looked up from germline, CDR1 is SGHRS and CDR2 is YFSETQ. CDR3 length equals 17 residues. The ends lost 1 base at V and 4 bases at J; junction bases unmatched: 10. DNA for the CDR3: TGCGCCAGCAGCTTGTTCGATGACAGGGGGCGCGGCTATGGCTACACCTTC. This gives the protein CASSLFDDRGRGYGYTF.